This paragraph covers one T cell receptor beta chain sequence. Its recognized antigen is unknown. No clone much larger than this one lies a single base away; base qualities are absent. Using the deep immunoSEQ assay, TCR CDR3 regions were amplified from genomic DNA by multiplex PCR. Extracted genomic DNA from each cell subset was distributed evenly across all wells of several immunoSEQ 96-well plates, and each plate was treated as a replicate. For sorted subsets, each replicate PCR was loaded with 200 to 250 ng genomic DNA, equivalent to 30,000 or so T cell genomes. The purified libraries were quantified using a Qubit 3.0 fluorometer, sized with a Bioanalyzer 2100, and then quantified again using the KAPA Library Quantification kit. Each immunoSEQ 96-well plate was sequenced on its own single-read 150-cycle Illumina NextSeq 550 flow cell. Per the authors' processing: Because the immunoSEQ output held only junctional sequences and lacked quality scores, the filtering could not match the filtering applied to full-length reads. To assign V/J genes and CDR3, sequences were annotated using PyIR, a Python wrapper for IgBLAST v1.9, with IMGT germline references. Reads were removed for weak V/J assignments (E-value above 1e-6), missing CDR3, stop codons, out-of-frame junctions, or ambiguous translated residues. A V3J clonotype was defined by an identical inferred V gene, J gene, and CDR3 amino acid sequence. Percentage overlap between repertoires was calculated by dividing the number of shared unique clonotypes by the size of the smaller repertoire. RTK rarefaction, the Chao1 estimator, and Recon v2.1 estimates of unobserved clonotypes were used to assess repertoire richness. For all TCRbeta clonotypes obtained by the gDNA method from four donors, generation probabilities were computed with OLGA. TCRdb carries this immuneACCESS record with in-frame sequences only. Its versions omit some clonotypes, under half of them owing to an unresolved V gene in the studies checked, with the rest unexplained. For V, J and clone size, that table is used; D and trimming come from the DNA. This sample comprises 2 million to 2.5 million clones, over 85% of them detected only once. The ten largest clones represent approximately 0.35% of the sample.

The donors were healthy, HIV-negative adults who had no recently reported acute infections or vaccinations. Only Caucasian adults living in Nashville, Tennessee, USA were represented among the donors. Magnetic negative selection was used to enrich CD4+ T cells, after which naive cells were positively selected on CD45RA and the negative fraction became the memory subset. Blood was collected by leukapheresis, and PBMCs were isolated by Ficoll-Histopaque density gradient centrifugation and then cryopreserved in liquid nitrogen vapor phase. Analytical flow cytometry was used to check the purity and quantity of every magnetically sorted T cell population. Genomic DNA was isolated from every sorted fraction and measured by UV absorbance on a Nanodrop 2000c. The data derive from a study of shared clonotypes between healthy human individuals (dated by TCRdb to the early 2020s). Context from the whole study: The cohort included a few men and a couple of women between 18 and 49 years of age. For each donor, three plates each were used for CD4 naive and CD4 memory, two plates were used for CD8 naive, and one plate was used for CD8 memory. Per donor, leukapheresis produced somewhere between about 0.85 and 8.9 billion PBMCs. Blood TCR repertoires of about five healthy adults were deeply sequenced to estimate repertoire size and the extent of clonotype sharing between individuals. Libraries were prepared and TCR repertoires were sequenced by different laboratories using diverse techniques, in order to increase sequencing depth and limit assay-specific biases.

Study-wide findings and limitations: Based on pairwise subsampling, the degree of clonotype sharing among donors was expected to be affected by sequencing depth. Estimated clonotype richness was generally larger for naive than for memory subsets. Only blood was sampled, and tissue TCR repertoires likely differ from those in blood. Sharing across a few donors was observed for approximately 5% of naive CD4, under 4% of naive CD8, over 2% of memory CD4, and roughly 0.4% of memory CD8 clonotypes. Because the study included a small number of donors, the genetic and exposure-history diversity represented was limited. Compared with non-shared clonotypes, the clonotypes found in all four sorted-subset donors had higher generation probabilities. Rarefaction of sorted-subset datasets indicated incomplete sequencing despite the large sequencing depth.

This receptor was identified in a man younger than 35 in good health. Some clones in this sample may be carry-over from other donors' samples. The sequencing input was naive CD4+ T cells from PBMCs. Per the publication, the cell subset or site label means: CD45RA+ positively selected.

The CDR3 region reads CASRDGTATDTQYF. The sequence in DNA is TGTGCCAGCAGGGACGGGACAGCCACAGATACGCAGTATTTT. The chain links TRBV2 with TRBJ2-3; TRBD1 lines up with 7 middle nucleotides. The V end gives up 6 bases and the J end 2 bases, leaving 5 bases in the junction not matched to a gene. The germline V gene yields SNHLY for CDR1 and FYNNEI for CDR2. The CDR3 sequence holds 14 residues, the cysteine and phenylalanine included. The only DNA kept is the CDR3, 42 bases in frame from the first base.